The 8 T cell receptor beta chains presented below share a single source sample, sequenced in a study of blood T cell repertoires in COVID-19. Some clones are missing from TCRdb's copy, which holds only in-frame ones; the method was immunoSEQ multiplex PCR. The repertoire holds some 200,000 clones, with 88% as singletons. Material: peripheral blood. These receptors were collected from a man in his 70s with acute or convalescent COVID-19.

The chain is built from TRBV7-9 and TRBJ2-1, with TRBD2 matching 10 bases. Germline V gene data show CDR1 as SEHNR and CDR2 as FQNEAQ (reference sequence). V dropped 4 bases and J dropped 4; count of bases not matched to a gene: 7. This CDR3 has 16 residues. DNA for the CDR3: TGTGCCAGCAGCTCGGCCCTAGCGGGAGTGTACAATGAGCAGTTCTTC. It translates to CASSSALAGVYNEQFF.

The chain uses TRBV6-7 and TRBJ1-2, with D possibly being TRBD1 (5 bases). TRBV6-7 is marked as an open reading frame, function uncertain. V lost 6 bases, J lost 4 bases, and 15 bases lay in between. This CDR3 region has 14 residues. CDR3 bases: TGTGCCAGCAGCCGCGACAGATTCGGCTATGGCTACACCTTC. Protein product: CASSRDRFGYGYTF.

In its sample, this clone was seen once. The chain links TRBV19 to TRBJ1-1; 10 bases are a match to TRBD1. Germline V gene data show CDR1 as LNHDA and CDR2 as SQIVND (reference sequence). The junction had 3 bases not matched to a gene; V was cut back by 3 bases and J by 8 bases. The CDR3 extends over 13 amino acids. The CDR3 region has the DNA TGTGCCAGTAGTATGTGGACAGGGGGGGAAGCTTTCTTT. As protein: CASSMWTGGEAFF.

The chain carries TRBV3-1 (or the pseudogene TRBV3-2) and TRBJ2-7; the D gene is possibly TRBD2 (5 bases). With 0 bases removed from V and 2 bases from J, the gap between germline ends came to 11 bases. Germline CDR1 reads LGHDT; CDR2 reads YNNKEL (reference sequence). This CDR3 is 15 amino acids long. CDR3 residues: CASSQETGSTYEQYF. In DNA form, the CDR3 reads TGTGCCAGCAGCCAAGAGACGGGGTCCACCTACGAGCAGTACTTC.

The rearrangement uses TRBV4-1 and TRBJ2-2; no firm D call. This CDR3 contains 12 residues. The V gene lost 3 bases and the J gene lost 6 bases, with 5 bases spanning the gap. Germline V gene sequence: CDR1 MGHRA, CDR2 YSYEKL. CDR3 sequence (DNA): TGCGCCAGCAGCCATATAGCCGGGGAGCTGTTTTTT. As protein: CASSHIAGELFF.

This clone was seen only once. V gene TRBV5-1 combines with J gene TRBJ1-1, with D tentatively TRBD1 (5 bases). Trimming left V 4 bases short and J 0 bases short, with 10 bases between. The CDR3 has 14 amino acids. CDR1 SGHRS and CDR2 YFSETQ come from the germline V gene. CDR3: CASSTDTLNTEAFF. The CDR3 nucleotides are TGCGCCAGCAGCACGGACACGCTGAACACTGAAGCTTTCTTT.

CDR3 bases: TGCGCCAGCAGCTTCGGGGACAGGGACTACGAGCAGTACTTC. This sequence encodes CASSFGDRDYEQYF. This rearrangement joins TRBV5-1 to TRBJ2-7; TRBD1 matches at 9 bases. Trimming cost V 2 bases and J 3 bases; bases outside gene matches: 3. This CDR3 region has 14 residues. CDR1 and CDR2 from the germline V gene are SGHRS and YFSETQ.

The V call is TRBV6-5, the J call TRBJ1-2, with 10 bases matching TRBD1. Per germline, CDR1 MNHEY and CDR2 SVGAGI. V lost 5 bases to trimming and J lost 6 bases; unmatched junction nucleotides: 3. This CDR3 has 13 residues. The CDR3 DNA sequence: TGTGCCAGCAGTCGACAGGGGGCGAATGGCTACACCTTC. Protein product: CASSRQGANGYTF.